The sequence of this TCR beta chain was determined in a study of response to subunit inactivated influenza vaccine. From the RT-PCR reads, TCRdb called clonotypes with MiXCR, one entry per CDR3 protein. The data hold 860,000 or so distinct CDR3 sequences, with around 20% observed a single time. This CDR3 is 13 amino acids long. The germline V gene has CDR1 DFQATT and CDR2 SNEGSKA (reference sequence). J gave up 7 bases and V 6 bases, and 9 bases lay outside the gene matches. The chain joins TRBV20-1 to TRBJ2-7, with TRBD2 matching over 10 bases. The sequence was collected from a man in his fifties or sixties who received an inactivated influenza vaccine. The sample here was PBMCs from blood, taken approximately 5 days after vaccination. The CDR3 loop reads CSAITSGEAEQYF. For the CDR3, the DNA is TGCAGTGCGATAACTAGCGGGGAAGCGGAGCAGTACTTC.